This T cell receptor beta chain emerged from a study of shared clonotypes between healthy human individuals. Every subset's genomic DNA went evenly onto several immunoSEQ plates. Sequencing was performed with immunoSEQ multiplex PCR; in TCRdb, only in-frame clones are kept and a portion is missing. The sample holds more than 500,000 clones, about 96% seen once. The CDR3 is made up of 14 amino acids. Germline V CDR1 and CDR2: SGHNT, YENEEA. With 5 bases clipped from V and 2 bases from J, the junction kept 4 bases outside the gene matches. The clonotype comes from a woman under 40 in good health. The chain combines TRBV11-3 with TRBJ2-5; TRBD1 aligns across 8 bases. The sample was naive CD4+ T cells sorted from blood. As for subset: CD45RA+ positively selected. The CDR3 loop is CASSQGAGQETQYF. The CDR3 DNA sequence: TGTGCCAGCAGCCAGGGGGCCGGTCAAGAGACCCAGTACTTC.